Sequencing of this TCR beta chain was carried out in a study of blood T cell repertoires in COVID-19. Background on the study: Sample material is recorded as cDNA or gDNA derived from T cells, B-cell-depleted T cells, or PBMCs.

In this sample, this clone turned up a few times. Per the original methods: Nucleated cell counts were estimated from reference gene primer amplification. TCRdb's copy holds only in-frame clones and misses some; the assay was immunoSEQ multiplex PCR. The V and J calls and the clone size are those of that table, but D and trimming were determined from the DNA. The repertoire has around 50,000 clones, less than 90% of them found once; the top ten carry roughly 5.2%. V was shortened by 3 bases and J by 4 bases, with 12 bases between the two germline ends. The CDR3 is 15 residues long. Per germline, CDR1 MNHEY and CDR2 SVGEGT.

The TCR originated in a human donor in a cohort sampled during active COVID-19. J is TRBJ2-2 and V is TRBV6-2 or TRBV6-3, with a weak D call TRBD1 (6 bases). Sequencing input: peripheral blood. As DNA, the CDR3 is TGTGCCAGCAGTTATCGACAGGAGATCACCGGGGAGCTGTTTTTT. Its translation: CASSYRQEITGELFF.